This TCR beta chain was recovered during a study of T cells in Graves' hyperthyroidism and ophthalmopathy. About the study: Blood was drawn when the patient was first diagnosed and still untreated. Findings of the study overall: Onset of ophthalmopathy came a median around 6.5 months after the model predicted it.

This clonotype was found many times. The target antigen is unknown. An approximately 10 ml volume of fresh peripheral blood provided the PBMCs. Researchers took RNA transcripts and amplified the TCR beta CDR3 regions from them. Researchers ran a first-round RT-PCR on the TCR CDR3 using the HTBI primer set. TCRdb analysed the multiplex PCR reads with MiXCR anew, one entry per CDR3 protein. The sample consists of fewer than 350,000 distinct CDR3 sequences, roughly 13% of them appearing once. CDR3 length: 12 amino acids. Trimming took 5 bases from V and 8 from J, leaving 10 bases between them. Germline loops: CDR1 SGHAT, CDR2 FQNNGV.

The TCR was taken from a woman aged 40-49 years with Graves' hyperthyroidism. This chain uses TRBV11-2 with TRBJ2-1, with no clear D. Sequences were obtained from blood. The CDR3 DNA reads as TGTGCCAGCAGCCTCCACCTCGATGAGCAGTTCTTC. Translated: CASSLHLDEQFF.